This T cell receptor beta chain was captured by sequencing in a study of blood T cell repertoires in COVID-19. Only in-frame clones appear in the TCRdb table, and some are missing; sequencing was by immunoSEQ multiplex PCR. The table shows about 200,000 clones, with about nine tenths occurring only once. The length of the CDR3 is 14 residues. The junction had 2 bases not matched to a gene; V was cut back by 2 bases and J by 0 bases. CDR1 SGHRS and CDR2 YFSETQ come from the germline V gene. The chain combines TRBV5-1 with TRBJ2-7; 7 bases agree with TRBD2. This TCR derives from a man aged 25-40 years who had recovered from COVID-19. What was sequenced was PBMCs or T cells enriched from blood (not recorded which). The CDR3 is CASSFASGSYEQYF. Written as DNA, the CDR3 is TGCGCCAGCAGCTTTGCTAGCGGCTCCTACGAGCAGTACTTC.